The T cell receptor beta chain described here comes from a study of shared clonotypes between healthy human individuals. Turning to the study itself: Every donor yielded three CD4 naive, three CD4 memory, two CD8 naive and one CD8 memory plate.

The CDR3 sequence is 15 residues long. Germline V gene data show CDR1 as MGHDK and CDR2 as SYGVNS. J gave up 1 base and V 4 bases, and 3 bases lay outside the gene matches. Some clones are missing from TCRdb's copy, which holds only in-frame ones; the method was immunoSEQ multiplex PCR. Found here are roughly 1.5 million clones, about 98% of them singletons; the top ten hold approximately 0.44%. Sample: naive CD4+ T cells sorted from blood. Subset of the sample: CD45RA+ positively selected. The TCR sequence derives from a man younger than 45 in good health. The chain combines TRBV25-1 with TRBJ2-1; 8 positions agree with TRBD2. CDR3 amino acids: CASSVSGISYNEQFF. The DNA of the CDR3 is TGTGCCAGCAGTGTTAGCGGGATTTCCTACAATGAGCAGTTCTTC.